This TCR beta chain was sequenced for a study of T cells in Graves' hyperthyroidism and ophthalmopathy. Looked up from germline, CDR1 is SGHTA and CDR2 is FQGNSA. V was cut by 2 bases and J by 0 bases, with 17 bases left in between. This CDR3 has 18 residues. This clonotype was recorded at least ten times. What was amplified from RNA transcripts were TCR beta CDR3 regions. The HTBI primer set drove a first-round RT-PCR of the TCR CDR3. MiXCR, run by TCRdb on the multiplex PCR reads, gives a single entry per CDR3 protein. The sample includes roughly 380,000 distinct CDR3 sequences, 13% seen only once; the top ten take less than 25%.

Sample: blood. This sequence joins TRBV7-2 and TRBJ1-3; D is ambiguous. This TCR came from a man aged 30-40 years with Graves' hyperthyroidism that later progressed to Graves' ophthalmopathy. The CDR3 sequence: CASSLTNRGSSSGNTIYF. CDR3 sequence (DNA): TGTGCCAGCAGCTTAACTAACCGGGGTTCAAGCTCTGGAAACACCATATATTTT. Full variable domain (remainder filled in from reference TRBV7-2 and TRBJ1-3): GAGVSQSPSNKVTEKGKDVELRCDPISGHTALYWYRQSLGQGLEFLIYFQGNSAPDKSGLPSDRFSAERTGGSVSTLTIQRTQQEDSAVYLCASSLTNRGSSSGNTIYFGEGSWLTVV.